This T cell receptor (beta chain) originates from a study of shared clonotypes between healthy human individuals. Points from the study as a whole: When naive CD4 clonotypes were compared across a handful of donors, 4% to 5.5% were shared.

The assay was immunoSEQ multiplex PCR, and TCRdb's table has in-frame clones only and misses some. The sample yields roughly 220,000 clones, 65% seen once. The CDR3 runs to 13 residues. With respect to this clone: What it binds is not known.

Sequencing input: memory CD4+ T cells sorted from blood. Subset given: CD45RA-negative fraction. V and J are TRBV21-1 and TRBJ2-7; the table names TRBD2, a call not compared with the DNA. TRBV21-1 is a documented pseudogene. The sequence came from a man aged 30 to 39 in good health. CDR3 loop: CASSRPGNYEQYF. CDR3 DNA: TGTGCCAGCAGTCGACCGGGAAACTACGAGCAGTACTTC.